The TCR beta chain under discussion was sequenced for a study of cytomegalovirus exposure and HLA in healthy donors. Overall study: The same platform was used for the 120 validation repertoires and the roughly 600 first-cohort repertoires, a later analysis reported. Study observations and caveats: The study labeled fewer than 200 TCR beta chains cytomegalovirus-associated. A classifier reportedly called cytomegalovirus status with high sensitivity and specificity.

The approximately 120-subject validation cohort, separate from the approximately 670-subject first cohort, included the donors. The V gene's germline CDR1 is MDHEN and CDR2 SYDVKM. CDR3 size: 12 residues. This clone was recorded only once. Antigen specificity is unknown. Germline is not matched at one junction end, which may reflect a read error. Profiled with immunoSEQ multiplex PCR; TCRdb holds only in-frame clones, not every one. The sample has 55,000 to 65,000 clones, 95% to 96% seen once. The receptor's source is a man younger than 35 in good health and CMV-seronegative. What was sequenced was PBMCs. The V call is TRBV28, the J call TRBJ1-1, with D possibly TRBD1 on 6 matching bases. CDR3 region: CASIEQGIPLNF. The CDR3 region has the DNA TGTGCCAGCATAGAACAGGGTATTCCTCTTAACTTT.